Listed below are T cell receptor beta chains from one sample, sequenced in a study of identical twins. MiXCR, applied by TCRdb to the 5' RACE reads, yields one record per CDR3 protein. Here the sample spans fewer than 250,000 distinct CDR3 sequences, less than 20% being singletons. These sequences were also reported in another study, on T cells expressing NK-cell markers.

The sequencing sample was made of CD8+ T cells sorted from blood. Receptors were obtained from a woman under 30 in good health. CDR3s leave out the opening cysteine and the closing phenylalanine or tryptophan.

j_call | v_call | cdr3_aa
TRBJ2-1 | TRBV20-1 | SASSYSYNEQF
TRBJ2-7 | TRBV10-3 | AIGLEIEQY
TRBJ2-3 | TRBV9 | ASSPGGGGTDTQY
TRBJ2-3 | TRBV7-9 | ASSDGTSGDTDTQY
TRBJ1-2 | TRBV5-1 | ASSPGNNYGYT
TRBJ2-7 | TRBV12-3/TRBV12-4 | ASSTPRAGVQY
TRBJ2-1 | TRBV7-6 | ASSLAGGGHNEQF
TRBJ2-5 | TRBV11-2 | ASSLDQEGRWETQY
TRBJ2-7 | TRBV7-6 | ASSPMGQGKY
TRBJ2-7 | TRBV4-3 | ASSQGLAGVREQY
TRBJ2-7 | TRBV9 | ASSAGGSPYEQY
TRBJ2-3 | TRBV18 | ASSRDRGDTQY
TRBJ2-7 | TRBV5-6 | ASSFSLSEQY
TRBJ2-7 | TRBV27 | ASTSTGSYEQY
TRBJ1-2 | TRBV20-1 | SAQVTGVYGYT
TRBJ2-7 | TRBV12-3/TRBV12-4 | ASSSPDSYEQY
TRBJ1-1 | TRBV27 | ASTRDRGADNTEAF
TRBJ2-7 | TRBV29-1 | SVRIAESYEQY
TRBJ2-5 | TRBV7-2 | ASSLNNQETQY
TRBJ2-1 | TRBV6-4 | ASSETSGGNEQF
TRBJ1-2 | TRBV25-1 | ASSEGNYGYT
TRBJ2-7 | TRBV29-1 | SVSSTAKYEQY
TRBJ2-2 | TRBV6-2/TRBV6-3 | ASSYQGRETGELF
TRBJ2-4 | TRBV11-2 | ASSLGNLGGIQY
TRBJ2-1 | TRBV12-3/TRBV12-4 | ASSLGTGGNEQF
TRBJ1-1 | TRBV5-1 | ASMGQGGTEAF
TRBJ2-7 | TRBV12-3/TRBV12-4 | ASRLKGRGPEQY
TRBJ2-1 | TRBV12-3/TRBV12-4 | ASSFMGSVEDEQF
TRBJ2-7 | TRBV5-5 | ASSLGTGASSEQY